Shown below are 7 T cell receptor beta chains from a single sample sequenced in a study of CD8+ T cells in alopecia areata. cDNA serving as the sequencing template came from extracted, reverse transcribed RNA. Only in-frame clones appear in the TCRdb table, and some are missing; sequencing was by immunoSEQ multiplex PCR. The repertoire holds about 42,000 clones, with about 71% as singletons. This sample's treatment: oral pan-JAK inhibitor, 5-10 mg twice daily. The sample here was CD8+ T cells sorted from blood, taken at week 4, from a patient treated with tofacitinib. These receptors all stem from a human donor with alopecia areata.

The chain links TRBV13 to TRBJ2-7; D gene uncertain. V was cut by 0 bases and J by 2 bases, with 5 bases left in between. This CDR3 spans 13 amino acids. Germline loops: CDR1 PRHDT, CDR2 FYEKMQ (reference sequence). CDR3 loop: CASSLGTAYEQYF. The CDR3 DNA sequence: TGTGCCAGCAGCTTAGGGACTGCCTACGAGCAGTACTTC.

The chain employs TRBV29-1 and TRBJ2-7, with D perhaps matching TRBD1 (6 bases). CDR1 is SQVTM, CDR2 ANQGSEA, per germline. The CDR3 covers 14 residues. V shed 1 base and J shed 2 bases, with 12 bases lying between them. CDR3 protein: CSVEGGTKTYEQYF. For the CDR3, the DNA is TGCAGCGTTGAAGGTGGGACAAAAACCTACGAGCAGTACTTC.

This clone was seen a few times. This chain uses TRBV29-1 with TRBJ1-2; D not certain. Germline V CDR1 and CDR2: SQVTM, ANQGSEA. V gave up 3 bases and J gave up 4 bases, with 9 bases separating them. The CDR3 extends over 12 amino acids. The CDR3: CSVEGNIYGYTF. The CDR3 DNA reads as TGCAGCGTTGAGGGGAACATCTATGGCTACACCTTC. The full variable domain, its missing parts supplied by reference TRBV29-1 and TRBJ1-2, is SAVISQKPSRDICQRGTSLTIQCQVDSQVTMMFWYRQQPGQSLTLIATANQGSEATYESGFVIDKFPISRPNLTFSTLTVSNMSPEDSSIYLCSVEGNIYGYTFGSGTRLTVV.

CDR3 protein: CASSSREVGEAFF. DNA of the CDR3: TGTGCCAGCAGCTCAAGGGAAGTGGGTGAAGCTTTCTTT. The chain recombines TRBV7-9 with TRBJ1-1; D not certain. This CDR3 region has 13 residues. Germline V CDR1 and CDR2: SEHNR, FQNEAQ (reference sequence). The germline V and J ends were trimmed by 4 bases and 7 bases, with 13 bases remaining between them.

This clone occurred a few times. The chain uses TRBV19 and TRBJ2-1; 8 bases line up with TRBD2. Looked up from germline, CDR1 is LNHDA and CDR2 is SQIVND (reference sequence). J was trimmed by 9 bases and V by 9 bases; bases with no gene match: 10. The CDR3 contains 13 residues. The CDR3 region has the DNA TGTGCCAGCTCCGACGGACTAGCTAGTGAGCAGTTCTTC. Protein sequence: CASSDGLASEQFF. Full variable domain (remainder filled in from reference TRBV19 and TRBJ2-1): DGGITQSPKYLFRKEGQNVTLSCEQNLNHDAMYWYRQDPGQGLRLIYYSQIVNDFQKGDIAEGYSVSREKKESFPLTVTSAQKNPTAFYLCASSDGLASEQFFGPGTRLTVL.

The V call is TRBV4-3, the J call TRBJ1-1; D gene unclear. CDR1 and CDR2 from the germline V gene are LGHNA and YSLEER. The CDR3 runs to 14 residues. V was pared by 6 bases and J by 0 bases, with 11 bases between. CDR3 in amino acids: CASSYSFMNTEAFF. CDR3 sequence (DNA): TGCGCCAGCAGTTATTCGTTCATGAACACTGAAGCTTTCTTT.

The table lists this clone with a count of one. The chain couples TRBV6-5 to TRBJ1-2; TRBD1 matches at 7 bases. The CDR3 is 13 residues long. Germline V gene data show CDR1 as MNHEY and CDR2 as SVGAGI. J lost 6 bases, V lost 0 bases, and 1 base had no gene match. Here the CDR3 reads CASSYSTGNGYTF. CDR3 nucleotides: TGTGCCAGCAGTTACTCGACAGGGAATGGCTACACCTTC.